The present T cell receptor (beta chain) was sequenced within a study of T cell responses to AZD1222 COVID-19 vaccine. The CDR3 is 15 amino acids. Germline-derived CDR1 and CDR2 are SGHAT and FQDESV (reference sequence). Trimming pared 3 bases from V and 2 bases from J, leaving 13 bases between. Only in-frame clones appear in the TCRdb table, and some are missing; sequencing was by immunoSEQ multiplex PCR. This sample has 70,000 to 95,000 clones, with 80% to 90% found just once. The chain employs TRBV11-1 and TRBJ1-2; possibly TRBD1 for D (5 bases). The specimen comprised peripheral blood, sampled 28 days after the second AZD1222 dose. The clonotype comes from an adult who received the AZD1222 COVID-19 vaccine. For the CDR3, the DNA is TGTGCCAGCAGCTTTGAAAGGGGAGGGAACTATGGCTACACCTTC. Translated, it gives CASSFERGGNYGYTF.